What follows are 8 T cell receptor beta chains derived from one specimen sequenced in a study of T cells in Graves' hyperthyroidism and ophthalmopathy. The CDR3 regions of TCR beta were amplified from RNA transcripts. When the TCR CDR3 underwent first-round RT-PCR, the HTBI primer set was used. TCRdb reprocessed the multiplex PCR reads with MiXCR, giving one entry per CDR3 protein. The sample lists under 350,000 distinct CDR3 sequences; less than 15% were seen once. The sequenced sample consisted of blood. These receptors originate from a woman aged 25 to 45 with Graves' hyperthyroidism that later progressed to Graves' ophthalmopathy.

Ten or more counts support this clonotype. The chain employs TRBV30 and TRBJ1-2; D remains ambiguous. CDR3 length: 11 amino acids. Trimming stripped 1 base from V and 5 bases from J, with 5 bases between. CDR1 and CDR2 (germline): GTSNPN, SVGIG (reference sequence). The CDR3 bases are TGTGCCTGGAGTGACGGTTATGGCTACACCTTC. Amino acids: CAWSDGYGYTF.

The CDR3 sequence: CASGLAQDNEQFF. The CDR3 DNA reads TGTGCCAGCGGGCTAGCCCAAGACAATGAGCAGTTCTTC. The chain recombines TRBV12-3 or TRBV12-4 with TRBJ2-1; D may be TRBD2 (5 bases). V was clipped by 8 bases and J by 5 bases, with 13 bases between them. The length of the CDR3 is 13 residues.

The genes are TRBV20-1 and TRBJ1-3, with D hard to call. Trimming pared 2 bases from V and 4 bases from J, leaving 18 bases between. Germline-derived CDR1 and CDR2 are DFQATT and SNEGSKA (reference sequence). The CDR3 has 16 amino acids. The CDR3 here is CSARQAYGPLGNTIYF. The CDR3 DNA sequence: TGCAGTGCTAGACAAGCGTACGGGCCCCTGGGAAACACCATATATTTT.

The chain recombines TRBV20-1 with TRBJ2-5; D remains unclear. This CDR3 region has 15 residues. Per the germline V gene, CDR1 is DFQATT and CDR2 is SNEGSKA (reference sequence). V was trimmed by 3 bases and J by 1 base, leaving 15 bases between them. This chain's CDR3 is CSASSASSRQETQYF. DNA of the CDR3: TGCAGTGCTAGTAGTGCCAGCAGTCGCCAAGAGACCCAGTACTTC.

This clonotype was seen a handful of times. The genes are TRBV4-3 and TRBJ2-7, with D perhaps TRBD2 (5 bases). Germline V CDR1 and CDR2: LGHNA, YSLEER. This CDR3 spans 15 amino acids. V was pared by 3 bases and J by 3 bases, with 15 bases between. DNA of the CDR3: TGCGCCAGCAGCCAGCTAGCTGCCGAAGGCTACGAGCAGTACTTC. Translation gives CASSQLAAEGYEQYF.

There are a few counts of this clonotype. This chain links TRBV19 with TRBJ2-6, with D tentatively TRBD1 or TRBD2 (5 bases each). The CDR3 covers 18 residues. Germline lookup yields CDR1 LNHDA and CDR2 SQIVND (reference sequence). Trimming cost V 7 bases and J 0 bases, with 19 bases left between them. The CDR3 nucleotides are TGTGCCAGTACCCCTCTCCGGGACGGGAACTCTGGGGCCAACGTCCTGACTTTC. Its protein product is CASTPLRDGNSGANVLTF.

This clonotype showed up many times. V usage is TRBV5-1 and J usage is TRBJ2-7; weak D call: TRBD1 (6 bases). The CDR3 has 14 amino acids. V gave up 1 base and J gave up 2 bases, with 10 bases separating them. Germline lookup yields CDR1 SGHRS and CDR2 YFSETQ. CDR3 amino acids: CASSLPGQPYEQYF. In DNA form, the CDR3 reads TGCGCCAGCAGCTTGCCCGGACAGCCCTACGAGCAGTACTTC.

This clonotype was counted ten times or more. The chain joins TRBV11-3 to TRBJ2-2; D call uncertain. CDR1 SGHNT and CDR2 YENEEA come from the germline V gene. CDR3 length equals 13 residues. V gave up 0 bases and J gave up 7 bases, with 6 bases separating them. CDR3: CASSLEAGGELFF. The CDR3, as DNA: TGTGCCAGCAGCTTAGAAGCTGGCGGGGAGCTGTTTTTT.